This TCR beta chain stems from a study of metastatic and nonmetastatic thyroid tumors. Study results and caveats: The study reportedly found significantly higher TCR beta diversity in malignant thyroid tumors than benign nodules, in blood and tumor.

Trimming removed 4 bases at V and 3 bases at J, with 16 bases between. Germline CDR1 MNHEY, CDR2 SVGAGI. The CDR3 runs 16 residues. TCRdb recomputed clones from the PCR reads via MiXCR. The sample lists about 45,000 clones, roughly 4% seen once, with about 9.8% in the top ten. Patients were all untreated before their thyroid surgery. Worth noting for this clone: What it recognizes is unknown.

This TCR derives from a female donor with papillary thyroid cancer or a benign thyroid nodule (not recorded which). Some clones in this sample may be carry-over from other donors' samples. Specimen: blood. This chain connects TRBV6-5 to TRBJ2-1; possibly TRBD1 for D (6 bases). Here the CDR3 reads CASSSQQGQRYNEQFF. CDR3 sequence (DNA): TGTGCCAGCAGTTCACAACAAGGACAGCGCTACAATGAGCAGTTCTTC.